This T cell receptor beta chain was identified in a study of blood T cell repertoires in COVID-19. In the study overall: The study drew acute and convalescent COVID-19 samples from the United States, Italy and Spain. The analysed material was cDNA or gDNA that came from T cells, B-cell-depleted T cells, or PBMCs.

Germline CDR1 and CDR2: SGHDN and FVKESK. V lost 0 bases, J lost 0 bases, and 11 bases stayed unmatched. CDR3 length: 19 amino acids. In the authors' workflow: Amplification of reference gene primers provided the estimated nucleated cell counts. The method was immunoSEQ multiplex PCR; TCRdb's version includes in-frame clones alone and lacks a portion of them. From that table come the V and J calls and clone size; the DNA was used to work out D and trimming. Among 150,000 to 200,000 clones listed, about 80% were seen once. Sequencing used peripheral blood. The source of this sequence is a woman over 75 with acute or convalescent COVID-19. The rearrangement uses TRBV14 and TRBJ1-3; 7 positions match TRBD1. As DNA, the CDR3 is TGTGCCAGCAGCCAAGAGAGGGGGACAGTTCTATACTCTGGAAACACCATATATTTT. Translating it yields CASSQERGTVLYSGNTIYF.